The clone carrying this T cell receptor (beta chain) was seen only a few times. J gave up 8 bases and V 10 bases, and 13 bases lay outside the gene matches. CDR3 length: 13 residues. Looked up from germline, CDR1 is MNHEY and CDR2 is SVGAGI. The authors produced TCR alpha and TCR beta cDNA libraries with sample barcodes and UMIs by 5'RACE using constant-segment primers. A single record per CDR3 protein comes from TCRdb applying MiXCR to the 5' RACE reads. The sample records some 100,000 distinct CDR3 sequences, more than 9.5% being singletons. The data belong to a study of T-cell memory formation after mild COVID-19.

The chain is built from TRBV6-5 and TRBJ1-2, with TRBD1 matching over 7 bases. The sequenced material came from PBMCs or a T cell subset sorted from them (not recorded which). The receptor was isolated from a young man who had mild COVID-19 (a few samples of this study predate the infection). Cell type and time point are not known. CDR3 region: CATRVRGREGYTF. CDR3 DNA: TGTGCCACCCGAGTAAGGGGGCGCGAGGGCTACACCTTC.